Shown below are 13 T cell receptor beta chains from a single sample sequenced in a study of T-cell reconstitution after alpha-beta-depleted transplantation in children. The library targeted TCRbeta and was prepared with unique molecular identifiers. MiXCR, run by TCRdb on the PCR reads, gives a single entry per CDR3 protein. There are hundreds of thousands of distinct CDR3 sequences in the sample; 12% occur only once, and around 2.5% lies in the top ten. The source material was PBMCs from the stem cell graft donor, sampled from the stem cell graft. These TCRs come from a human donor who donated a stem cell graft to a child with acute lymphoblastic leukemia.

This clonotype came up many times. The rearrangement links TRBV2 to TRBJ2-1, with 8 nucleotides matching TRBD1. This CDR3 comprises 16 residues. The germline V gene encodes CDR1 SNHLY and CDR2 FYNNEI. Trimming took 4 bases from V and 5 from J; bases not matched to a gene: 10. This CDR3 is CASSATRGLWDNEQFF. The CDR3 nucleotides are TGTGCCAGCAGTGCCACCAGGGGGCTTTGGGACAATGAGCAGTTCTTC.

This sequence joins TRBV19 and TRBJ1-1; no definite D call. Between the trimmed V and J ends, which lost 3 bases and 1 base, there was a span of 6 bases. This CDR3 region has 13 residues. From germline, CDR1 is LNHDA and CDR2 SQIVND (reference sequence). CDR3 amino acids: CASSIPGNTEAFF. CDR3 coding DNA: TGTGCCAGTAGTATCCCCGGGAACACTGAAGCTTTCTTT.

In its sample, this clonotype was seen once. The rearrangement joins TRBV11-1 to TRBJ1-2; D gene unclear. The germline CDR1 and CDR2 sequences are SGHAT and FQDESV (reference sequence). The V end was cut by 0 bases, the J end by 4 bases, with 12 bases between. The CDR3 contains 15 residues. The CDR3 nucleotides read TGTGCCAGCAGCTTAGCGCGTTTCTTCCCCTATGGCTACACCTTC. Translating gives CASSLARFFPYGYTF.

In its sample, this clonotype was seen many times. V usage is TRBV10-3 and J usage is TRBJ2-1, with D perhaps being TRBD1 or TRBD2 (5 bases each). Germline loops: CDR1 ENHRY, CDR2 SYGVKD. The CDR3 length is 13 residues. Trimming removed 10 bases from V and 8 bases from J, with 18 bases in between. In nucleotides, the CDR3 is TGTGCCACCCACGGGGCGGCTGCCCATGAGCAGTTCTTC. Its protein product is CATHGAAAHEQFF.

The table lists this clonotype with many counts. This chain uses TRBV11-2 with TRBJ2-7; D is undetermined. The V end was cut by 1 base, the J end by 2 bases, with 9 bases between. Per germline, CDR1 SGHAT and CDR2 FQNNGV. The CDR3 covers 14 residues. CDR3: CASSLVPITYEQYF. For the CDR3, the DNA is TGTGCCAGCAGCTTAGTTCCGATTACCTACGAGCAGTACTTC.

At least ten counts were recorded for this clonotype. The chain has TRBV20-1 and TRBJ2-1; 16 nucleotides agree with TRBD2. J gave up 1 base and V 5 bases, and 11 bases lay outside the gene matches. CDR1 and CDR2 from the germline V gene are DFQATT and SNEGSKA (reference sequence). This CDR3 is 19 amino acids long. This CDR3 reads CSAGGLAGGPQGSYNEQFF. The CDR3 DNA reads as TGCAGTGCTGGGGGACTAGCGGGAGGGCCCCAGGGGTCCTACAATGAGCAGTTCTTC.

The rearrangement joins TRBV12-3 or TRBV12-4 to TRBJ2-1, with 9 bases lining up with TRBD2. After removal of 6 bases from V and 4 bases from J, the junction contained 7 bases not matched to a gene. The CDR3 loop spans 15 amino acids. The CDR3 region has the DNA TGTGCCAGCAGCCTAACTAGCGGGCGATACAATGAGCAGTTCTTC. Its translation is CASSLTSGRYNEQFF.

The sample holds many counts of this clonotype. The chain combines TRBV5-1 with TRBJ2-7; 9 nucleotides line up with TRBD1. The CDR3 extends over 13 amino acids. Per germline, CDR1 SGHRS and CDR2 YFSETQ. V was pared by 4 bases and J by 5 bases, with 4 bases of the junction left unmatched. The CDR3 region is CASSRRTGDEQYF. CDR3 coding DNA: TGCGCCAGCAGCCGGAGGACAGGGGACGAGCAGTACTTC.

The CDR3 region is CASTRRTETQYF. As DNA, the CDR3 is TGTGCCAGCACCCGACGTACCGAGACCCAGTACTTC. The genes are TRBV28 and TRBJ2-5; D not certain. Deletions cut 7 bases from V and 5 bases from J, with 11 bases between. This CDR3 region has 12 residues. In germline, CDR1 is MDHEN, CDR2 SYDVKM.

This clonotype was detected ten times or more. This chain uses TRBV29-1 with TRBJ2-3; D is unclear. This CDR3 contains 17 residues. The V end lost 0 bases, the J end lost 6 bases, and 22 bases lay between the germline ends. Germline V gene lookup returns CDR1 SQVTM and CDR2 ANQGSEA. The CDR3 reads CSVEDPQIPTRADTQYF. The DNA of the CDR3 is TGCAGCGTTGAAGATCCCCAGATTCCAACTCGTGCGGATACGCAGTATTTT.

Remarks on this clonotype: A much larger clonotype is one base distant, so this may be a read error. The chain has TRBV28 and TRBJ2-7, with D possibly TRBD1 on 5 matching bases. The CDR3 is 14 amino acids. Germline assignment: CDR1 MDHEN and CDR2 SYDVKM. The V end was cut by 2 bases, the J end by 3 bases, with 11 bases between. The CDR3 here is CASSLKDRLYEQYF. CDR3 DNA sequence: TGTGCCAGCAGTTTAAAAGACAGACTCTACGAGCAGTACTTC.

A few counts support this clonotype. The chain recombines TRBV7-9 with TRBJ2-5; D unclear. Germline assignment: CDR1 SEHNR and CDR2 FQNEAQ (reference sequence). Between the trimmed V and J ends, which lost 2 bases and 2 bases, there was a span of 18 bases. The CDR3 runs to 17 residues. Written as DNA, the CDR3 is TGTGCCAGCAGCTTAATAACCCCCCCGGAAGCACAAGAGACCCAGTACTTC. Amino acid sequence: CASSLITPPEAQETQYF.

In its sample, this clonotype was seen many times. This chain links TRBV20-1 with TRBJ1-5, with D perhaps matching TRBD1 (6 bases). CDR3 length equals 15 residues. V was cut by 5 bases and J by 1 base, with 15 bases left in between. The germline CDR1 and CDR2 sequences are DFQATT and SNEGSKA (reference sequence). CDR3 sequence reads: CSAASDGQSNQPQHF. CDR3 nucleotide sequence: TGCAGTGCTGCCAGCGACGGACAGAGCAATCAGCCCCAGCATTTT.